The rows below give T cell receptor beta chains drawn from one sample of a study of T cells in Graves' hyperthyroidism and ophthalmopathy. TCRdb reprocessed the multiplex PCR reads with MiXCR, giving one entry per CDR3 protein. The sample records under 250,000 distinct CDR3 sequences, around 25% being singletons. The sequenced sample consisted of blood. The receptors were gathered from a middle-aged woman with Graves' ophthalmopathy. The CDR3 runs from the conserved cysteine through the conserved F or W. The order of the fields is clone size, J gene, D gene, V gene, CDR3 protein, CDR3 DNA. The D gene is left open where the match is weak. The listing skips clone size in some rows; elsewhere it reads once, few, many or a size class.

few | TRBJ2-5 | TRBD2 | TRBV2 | CASSDSSGGGETQYF | TGTGCCAGCAGTGACTCTAGCGGGGGCGGGGAGACCCAGTACTTC
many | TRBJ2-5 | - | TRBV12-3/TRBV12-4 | CASSGRGRGTQYF | TGTGCCAGCAGCGGTAGGGGGCGGGGGACCCAGTACTTC
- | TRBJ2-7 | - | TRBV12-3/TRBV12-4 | CASGSEEAYEQYF | TGTGCCTCGGGTAGCGAGGAAGCCTACGAGCAGTACTTC
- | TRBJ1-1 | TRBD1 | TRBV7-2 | CASSLVGGGGTEAFF | TGTGCCAGCAGCTTAGTAGGGGGCGGAGGCACTGAAGCTTTCTTT
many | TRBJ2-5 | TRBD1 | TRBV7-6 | CASSRMTGDETQYF | TGTGCCAGCAGCCGTATGACAGGGGACGAGACCCAGTACTTC
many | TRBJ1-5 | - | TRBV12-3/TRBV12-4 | CASSYSNNQPQHF | TGTGCCAGCAGTTACAGTAACAATCAGCCCCAGCATTTT
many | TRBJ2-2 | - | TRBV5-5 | CASSYPNTGELFF | TGTGCCAGCAGCTACCCGAACACCGGGGAGCTGTTTTTT
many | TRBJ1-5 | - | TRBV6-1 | CASSGHRDDQPQHF | TGTGCCAGCAGTGGACACAGGGATGATCAGCCCCAGCATTTT
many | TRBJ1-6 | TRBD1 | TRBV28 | CASSSDRGDYNSPLHF | TGTGCCAGCAGCTCCGACAGGGGCGACTATAATTCACCCCTCCACTTT
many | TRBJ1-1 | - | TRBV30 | CAWSFANTEAFF | TGTGCCTGGAGTTTCGCGAACACTGAAGCTTTCTTT
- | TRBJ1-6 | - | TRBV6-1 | CASSPRDVNNSPLHF | TGTGCCAGCAGTCCTAGGGACGTTAACAATTCACCCCTCCACTTT
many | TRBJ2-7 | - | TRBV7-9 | CASSITTNPYEQYF | TGTGCCAGCAGCATCACGACTAACCCCTACGAGCAGTACTTC
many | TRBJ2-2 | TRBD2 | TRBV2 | CASSDRLAGGNTGELFF | TGTGCCAGCAGTGACCGACTAGCGGGAGGTAACACCGGGGAGCTGTTTTTT
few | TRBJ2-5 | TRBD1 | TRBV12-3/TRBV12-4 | CASSTGDSLGETQYF | TGTGCCAGCAGCACCGGGGACAGCTTGGGGGAGACCCAGTACTTC
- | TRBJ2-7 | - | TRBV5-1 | CASSSFGNYEQYF | TGCGCCAGCAGCAGTTTCGGTAACTACGAGCAGTACTTC
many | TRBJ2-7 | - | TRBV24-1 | CATSDSAYEQYF | TGCGCCACCAGTGATTCGGCTTACGAGCAGTACTTC
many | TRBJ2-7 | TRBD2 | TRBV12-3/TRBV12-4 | CASSSGLDEQYF | TGTGCCAGCAGCTCCGGACTAGACGAGCAGTACTTC
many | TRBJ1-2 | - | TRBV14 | CASSQDHYQYYGYTF | TGTGCCAGCAGCCAAGATCATTACCAATACTATGGCTACACCTTC
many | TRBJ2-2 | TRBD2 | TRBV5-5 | CASSRSGVNTGELFF | TGTGCCAGCAGCCGAAGCGGGGTGAACACCGGGGAGCTGTTTTTT
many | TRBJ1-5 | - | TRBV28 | CASSSDDGLISSQPQHF | TGTGCCAGCAGTTCTGACGACGGGCTCATAAGTAGTCAGCCCCAGCATTTT
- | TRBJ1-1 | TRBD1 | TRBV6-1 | CASSPIRDRVTEAFF | TGTGCCAGCAGCCCCATCCGGGACAGGGTTACTGAAGCTTTCTTT
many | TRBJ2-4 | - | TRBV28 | CASSIGTVGLAKNIQYF | TGTGCCAGCAGTATTGGGACGGTGGGGCTAGCCAAAAACATTCAGTACTTC
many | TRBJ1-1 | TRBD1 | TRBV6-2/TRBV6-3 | CPKTGTILNTEAFF | TGTCCAAAGACAGGGACTATACTGAACACTGAAGCTTTCTTT
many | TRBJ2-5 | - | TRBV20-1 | CSVFGRGETQYF | TGCAGTGTTTTCGGGAGAGGAGAGACCCAGTACTTC
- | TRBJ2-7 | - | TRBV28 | CASSLRSNEQYF | TGTGCCAGCAGTTTACGAAGTAATGAGCAGTACTTC
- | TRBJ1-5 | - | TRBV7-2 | CASSLTSIQPQHF | TGTGCCAGCAGCTTAACTTCGATTCAGCCCCAGCATTTT
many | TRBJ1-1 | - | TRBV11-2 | CASSPDLTPNTEAFF | TGTGCCAGCAGTCCAGACCTGACCCCGAACACTGAAGCTTTCTTT
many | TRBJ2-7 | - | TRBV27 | CASSLELGGEQYF | TGTGCCAGCAGTTTAGAACTAGGAGGCGAGCAGTACTTC
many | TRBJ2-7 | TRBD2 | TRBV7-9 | CASSPGAGGTDEQYF | TGTGCCAGCAGCCCAGGGGCGGGAGGGACGGACGAGCAGTACTTC
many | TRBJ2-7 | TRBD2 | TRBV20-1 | CSARLAGDASEQYF | TGCAGTGCTAGACTAGCGGGAGATGCGAGCGAGCAGTACTTC
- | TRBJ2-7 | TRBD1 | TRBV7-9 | CASSFQGDLTYEQYF | TGTGCCAGCAGCTTCCAGGGGGACCTAACCTACGAGCAGTACTTC
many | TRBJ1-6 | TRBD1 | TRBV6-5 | CASTTRTGAANSPLHF | TGTGCCAGCACGACTAGGACAGGGGCGGCGAATTCACCCCTCCACTTT
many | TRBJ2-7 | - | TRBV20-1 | CSASDGAEQYF | TGCAGTGCTAGCGATGGGGCCGAGCAGTACTTC
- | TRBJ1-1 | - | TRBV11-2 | CASNHRAGLNTEAFF | TGTGCCAGCAACCATAGAGCAGGGTTGAACACTGAAGCTTTCTTT
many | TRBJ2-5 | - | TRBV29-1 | CSVLARSRETQYF | TGCAGCGTACTCGCCCGGAGCAGAGAGACCCAGTACTTC
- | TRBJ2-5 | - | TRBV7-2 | CASSFSQNQETQYF | TGTGCCAGCAGCTTTTCACAGAACCAAGAGACCCAGTACTTC
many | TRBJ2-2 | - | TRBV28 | CASKKVGGYRGTGELFF | TGTGCCAGCAAAAAAGTAGGAGGCTATCGTGGCACCGGGGAGCTGTTTTTT
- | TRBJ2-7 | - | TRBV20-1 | CSAYGVPGSAPYDQYF | TGCAGTGCTTATGGGGTTCCTGGGAGCGCGCCCTATGATCAGTACTTC
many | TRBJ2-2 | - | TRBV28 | CASSLSFKTSWTGELFF | TGTGCCAGCAGTTTATCCTTCAAGACTAGTTGGACCGGGGAGCTGTTTTTT
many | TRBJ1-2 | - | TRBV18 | CASSPPAGNYGYTF | TGTGCCAGCTCACCACCGGCCGGTAACTATGGCTACACCTTC
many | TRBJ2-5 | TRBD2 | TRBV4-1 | CASSQDRTSGRVEETQYF | TGCGCCAGCAGCCAGGACCGAACTAGCGGGAGAGTGGAGGAGACCCAGTACTTC
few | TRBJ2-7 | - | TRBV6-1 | CASSEGAGTEQYF | TGTGCCAGCAGTGAAGGGGCAGGGACCGAGCAGTACTTC
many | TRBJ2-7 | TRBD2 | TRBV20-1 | CSARSGAGEAYEQYF | TGCAGTGCTAGGAGTGGGGCGGGAGAAGCCTACGAGCAGTACTTC
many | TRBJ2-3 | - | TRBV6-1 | CASSEVSGTTDTQYF | TGTGCCAGCAGTGAAGTCTCAGGGACCACAGATACGCAGTATTTT
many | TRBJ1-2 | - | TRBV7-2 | CASSLDSTTYGYTF | TGTGCCAGCAGCTTAGATAGTACTACCTATGGCTACACCTTC
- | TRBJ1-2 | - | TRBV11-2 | CASSLDLAGRGYTF | TGTGCCAGCAGCTTAGATTTAGCAGGCAGGGGCTACACCTTC
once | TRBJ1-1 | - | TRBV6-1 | CASRPTGQMNTEAFF | TGTGCCAGCCGGCCGACAGGACAAATGAACACTGAAGCTTTCTTT
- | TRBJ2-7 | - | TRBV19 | CASSMVGELREQYF | TGTGCCAGTAGTATGGTTGGGGAACTACGTGAGCAGTACTTC
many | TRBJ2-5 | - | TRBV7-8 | CASKQETQYF | TGTGCCAGCAAACAAGAGACCCAGTACTTC
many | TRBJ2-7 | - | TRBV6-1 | CASSKRGEGTYEQYF | TGTGCCAGCAGTAAACGAGGGGAAGGGACCTACGAGCAGTACTTC
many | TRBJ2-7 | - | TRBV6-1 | CASSELPDKPYEQYF | TGTGCCAGCAGTGAACTGCCAGACAAACCCTACGAGCAGTACTTC
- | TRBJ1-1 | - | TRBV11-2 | CASSLVGFRTVVAEAFF | TGTGCCAGCAGCTTAGTGGGCTTTAGGACAGTAGTCGCTGAAGCTTTCTTT
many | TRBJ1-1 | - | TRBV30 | CAWKLLGTEAFF | TGTGCCTGGAAGTTATTGGGCACTGAAGCTTTCTTT
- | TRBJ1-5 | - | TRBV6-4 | CASSAEEGQPHHF | TGTGCCAGCAGTGCGGAGGAAGGTCAGCCCCATCATTTT
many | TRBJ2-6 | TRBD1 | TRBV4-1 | CASSPWDSSGANVLTF | TGCGCCAGCAGCCCCTGGGACAGCTCTGGGGCCAACGTCCTGACTTTC